The clone carrying this TCR beta chain was counted ten times or more. Its antigen is not known. TCRdb re-called the PCR reads with MiXCR. The repertoire has tens of thousands of clones, roughly 18% of them found once; the top ten carry roughly 13%. This record belongs to a study of metastatic and nonmetastatic thyroid tumors. The CDR3 has 18 residues. The germline V gene encodes CDR1 GTSNPN and CDR2 SVGIG (reference sequence). J lost 0 bases, V lost 2 bases, and 12 bases had no gene match. Prior to thyroid surgery, none of the patients had received any treatment. Study observations and caveats: Reported TCR beta diversity, measured in blood and tumor, was significantly higher for malignant thyroid tumors than for benign nodules.

The genes are TRBV30 and TRBJ1-5; 8 bases are a match to TRBD1. What was sequenced was blood. The TCR comes from a female donor with papillary thyroid cancer or a benign thyroid nodule (not recorded which). Some clones in this sample may be carry-over from other donors' samples. The CDR3 bases are TGTGCCTGGAGTTCGTACGGGCTGACAGGGGCTAGCAATCAGCCCCAGCATTTT. This codes for CAWSSYGLTGASNQPQHF.